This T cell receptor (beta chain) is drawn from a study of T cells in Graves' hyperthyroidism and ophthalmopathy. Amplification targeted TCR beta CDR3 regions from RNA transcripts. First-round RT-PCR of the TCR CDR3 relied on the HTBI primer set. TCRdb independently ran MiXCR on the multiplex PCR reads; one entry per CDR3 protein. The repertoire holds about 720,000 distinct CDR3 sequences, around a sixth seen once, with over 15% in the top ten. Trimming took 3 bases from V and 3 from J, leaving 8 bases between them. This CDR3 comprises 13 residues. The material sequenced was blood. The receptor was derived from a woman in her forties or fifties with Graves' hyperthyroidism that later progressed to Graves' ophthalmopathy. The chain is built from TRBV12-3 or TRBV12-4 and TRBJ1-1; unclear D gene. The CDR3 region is CASSFNFHTEAFF. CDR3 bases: TGTGCCAGCAGTTTCAACTTCCACACTGAAGCTTTCTTT.